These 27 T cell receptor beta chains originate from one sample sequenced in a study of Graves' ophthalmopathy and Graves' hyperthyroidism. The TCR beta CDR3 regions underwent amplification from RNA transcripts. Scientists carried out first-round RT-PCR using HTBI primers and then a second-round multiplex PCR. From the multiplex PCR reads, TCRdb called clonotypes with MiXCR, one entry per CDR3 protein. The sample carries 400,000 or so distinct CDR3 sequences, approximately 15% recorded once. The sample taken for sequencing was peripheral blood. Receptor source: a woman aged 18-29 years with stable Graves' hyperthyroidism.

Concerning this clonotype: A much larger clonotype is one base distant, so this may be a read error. The CDR3 nucleotides are TGTGCCAGCAGCCAGACCCCGGAAGGAGCTTTCTTT. Translated: CASSQTPEGAFF. V usage is TRBV13 and J usage is TRBJ1-1; D is unresolved. This CDR3 has 12 residues. Trimming removed 5 bases at V and 10 bases at J, with 14 bases between. Germline CDR1 is PRHDT and CDR2 is FYEKMQ (reference sequence).

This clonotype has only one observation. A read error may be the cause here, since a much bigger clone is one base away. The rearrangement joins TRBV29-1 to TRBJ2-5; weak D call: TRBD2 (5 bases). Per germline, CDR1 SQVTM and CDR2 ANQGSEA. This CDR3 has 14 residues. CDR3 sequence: CIDMTARRWETQYF. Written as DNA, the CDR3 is TGCATCGATATGACGGCCCGGAGGTGGGAGACCCAGTACTTC.

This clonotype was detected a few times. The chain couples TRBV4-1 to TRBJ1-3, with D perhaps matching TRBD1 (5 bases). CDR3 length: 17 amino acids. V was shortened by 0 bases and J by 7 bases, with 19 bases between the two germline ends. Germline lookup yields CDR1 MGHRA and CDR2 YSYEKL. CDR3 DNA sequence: TGCGCCAGCAGCCAAGACCTGGGGAGGGGTATCTGGAACACCATATATTTT. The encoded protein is CASSQDLGRGIWNTIYF.

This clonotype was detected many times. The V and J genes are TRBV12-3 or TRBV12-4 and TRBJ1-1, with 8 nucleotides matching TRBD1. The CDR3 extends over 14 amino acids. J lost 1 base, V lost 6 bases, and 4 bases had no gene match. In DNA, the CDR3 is TGTGCCAGCAGCGTGACAGGGGCGAACACTGAAGCTTTCTTT. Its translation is CASSVTGANTEAFF.

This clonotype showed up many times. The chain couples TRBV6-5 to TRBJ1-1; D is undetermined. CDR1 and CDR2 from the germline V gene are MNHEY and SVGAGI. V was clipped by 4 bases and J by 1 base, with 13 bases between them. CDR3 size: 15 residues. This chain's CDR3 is CASSFHPIANTEAFF. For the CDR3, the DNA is TGTGCCAGCAGTTTCCACCCGATAGCGAACACTGAAGCTTTCTTT.

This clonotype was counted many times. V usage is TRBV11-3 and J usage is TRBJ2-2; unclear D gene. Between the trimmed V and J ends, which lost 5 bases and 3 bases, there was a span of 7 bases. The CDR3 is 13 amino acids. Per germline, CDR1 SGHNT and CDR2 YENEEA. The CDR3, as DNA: TGTGCCAGCAGCCCGAAGGACACCGGGGAGCTGTTTTTT. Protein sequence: CASSPKDTGELFF.

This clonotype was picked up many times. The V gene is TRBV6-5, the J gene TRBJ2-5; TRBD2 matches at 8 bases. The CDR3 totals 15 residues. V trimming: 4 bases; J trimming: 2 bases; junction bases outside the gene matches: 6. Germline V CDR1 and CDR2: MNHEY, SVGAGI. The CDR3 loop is CASSSFSGVQETQYF. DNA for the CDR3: TGTGCCAGCAGTTCCTTTAGCGGGGTACAAGAGACCCAGTACTTC.

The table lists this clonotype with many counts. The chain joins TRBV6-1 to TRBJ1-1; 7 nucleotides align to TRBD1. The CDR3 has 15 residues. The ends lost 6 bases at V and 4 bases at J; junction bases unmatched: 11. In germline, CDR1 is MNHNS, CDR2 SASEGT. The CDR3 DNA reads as TGTGCCAGCAGACTAGGGGGCGCAGGCCCCACTGAAGCTTTCTTT. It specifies CASRLGGAGPTEAFF.

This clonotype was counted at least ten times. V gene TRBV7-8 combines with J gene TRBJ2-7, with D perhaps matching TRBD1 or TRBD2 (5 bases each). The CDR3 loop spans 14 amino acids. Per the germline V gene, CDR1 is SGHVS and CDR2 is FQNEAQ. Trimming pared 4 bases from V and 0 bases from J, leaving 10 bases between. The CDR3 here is CASSSRDGSYEQYF. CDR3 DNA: TGTGCCAGCAGCTCAAGGGACGGCTCCTACGAGCAGTACTTC.

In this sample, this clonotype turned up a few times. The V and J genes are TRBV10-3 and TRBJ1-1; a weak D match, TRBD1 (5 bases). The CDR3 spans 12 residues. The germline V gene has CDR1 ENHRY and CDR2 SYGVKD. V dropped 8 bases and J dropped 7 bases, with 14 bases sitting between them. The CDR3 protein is CAISGNTNEAFF. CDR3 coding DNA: TGTGCCATCTCAGGGAATACCAATGAAGCTTTCTTT.

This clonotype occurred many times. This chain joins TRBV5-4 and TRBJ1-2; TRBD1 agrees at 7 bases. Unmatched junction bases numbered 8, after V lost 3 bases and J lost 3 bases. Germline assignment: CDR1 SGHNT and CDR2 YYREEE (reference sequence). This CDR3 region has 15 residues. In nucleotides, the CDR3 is TGTGCCAGCAGCTCAGGTGACAGGGCGCACTATGGCTACACCTTC. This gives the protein CASSSGDRAHYGYTF.

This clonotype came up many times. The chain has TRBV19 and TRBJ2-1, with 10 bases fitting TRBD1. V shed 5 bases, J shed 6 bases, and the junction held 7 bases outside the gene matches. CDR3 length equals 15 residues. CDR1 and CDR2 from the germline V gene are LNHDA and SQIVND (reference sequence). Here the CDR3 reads CASSGVGTGVNEQFF. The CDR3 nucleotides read TGTGCCAGTAGTGGCGTAGGGACAGGGGTCAATGAGCAGTTCTTC.

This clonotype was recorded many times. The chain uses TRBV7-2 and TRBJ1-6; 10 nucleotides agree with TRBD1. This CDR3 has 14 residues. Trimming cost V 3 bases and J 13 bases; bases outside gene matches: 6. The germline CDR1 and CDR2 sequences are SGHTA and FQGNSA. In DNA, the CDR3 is TGTGCCAGCAGCTTGACAGGGGGCGATGGCCCCCTCCACTTT. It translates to CASSLTGGDGPLHF. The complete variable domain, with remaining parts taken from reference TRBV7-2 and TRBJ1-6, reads GAGVSQSPSNKVTEKGKDVELRCDPISGHTALYWYRQSLGQGLEFLIYFQGNSAPDKSGLPSDRFSAERTGGSVSTLTIQRTQQEDSAVYLCASSLTGGDGPLHFGNGTRLTVT.

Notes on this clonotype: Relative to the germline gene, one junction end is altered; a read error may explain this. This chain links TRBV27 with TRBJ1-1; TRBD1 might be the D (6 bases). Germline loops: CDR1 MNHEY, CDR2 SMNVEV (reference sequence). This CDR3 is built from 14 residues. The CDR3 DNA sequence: TGTGACAGCAGCGACCAGGGGTCGAACACTGAAGCTTTCTTT. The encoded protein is CDSSDQGSNTEAFF.

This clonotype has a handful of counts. The CDR3 coding sequence is TGTGCCAGCAGTTACTCAACCTCTGGAAACACCATATATTTT. Protein product: CASSYSTSGNTIYF. The V and J genes are TRBV6-2 or TRBV6-3 and TRBJ1-3; D call uncertain. Germline values: CDR1 MNHEY, CDR2 SVGEGT. V was trimmed by 0 bases and J by 0 bases, leaving 3 bases between them. This CDR3 has 14 residues.

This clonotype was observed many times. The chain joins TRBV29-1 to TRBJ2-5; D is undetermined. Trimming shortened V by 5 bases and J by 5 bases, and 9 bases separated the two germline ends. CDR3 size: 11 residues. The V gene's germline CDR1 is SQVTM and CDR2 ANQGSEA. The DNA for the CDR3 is TGCAGCGTTAAGGGTAGCGAGACCCAGTACTTC. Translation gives CSVKGSETQYF.

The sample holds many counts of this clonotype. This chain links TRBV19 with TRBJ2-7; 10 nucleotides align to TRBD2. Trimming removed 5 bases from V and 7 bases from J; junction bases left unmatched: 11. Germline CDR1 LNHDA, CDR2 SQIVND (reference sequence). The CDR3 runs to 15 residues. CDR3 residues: CASSAPSSGGGEQYF. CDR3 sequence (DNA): TGTGCCAGTAGTGCCCCCTCTAGCGGGGGAGGAGAGCAGTACTTC.

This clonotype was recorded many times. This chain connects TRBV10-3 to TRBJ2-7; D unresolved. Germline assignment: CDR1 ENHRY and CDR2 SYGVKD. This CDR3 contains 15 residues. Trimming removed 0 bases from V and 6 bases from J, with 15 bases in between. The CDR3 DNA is TGTGCCATCAGTGAGTCGGGAAGAGATCTAGGCGAGCAGTACTTC. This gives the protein CAISESGRDLGEQYF.

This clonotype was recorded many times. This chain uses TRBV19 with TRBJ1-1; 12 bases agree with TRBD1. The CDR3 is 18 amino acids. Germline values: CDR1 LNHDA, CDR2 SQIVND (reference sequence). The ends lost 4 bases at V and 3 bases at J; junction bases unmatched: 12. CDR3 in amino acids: CASSTPRDRGRGDTEAFF. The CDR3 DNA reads TGTGCCAGTAGTACGCCTAGGGACAGGGGGCGAGGGGACACTGAAGCTTTCTTT.

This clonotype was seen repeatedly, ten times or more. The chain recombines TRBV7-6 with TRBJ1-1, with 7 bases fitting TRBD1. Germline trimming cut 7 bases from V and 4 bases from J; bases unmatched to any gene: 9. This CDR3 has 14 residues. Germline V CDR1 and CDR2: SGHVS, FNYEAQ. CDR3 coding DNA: TGTGCCAGCATCCTAGCACCAGGGGGCACTGAAGCTTTCTTT. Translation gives CASILAPGGTEAFF.

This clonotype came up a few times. CDR3 DNA: TGTGCCAGCAGCTTACTCCCAGGGGTGAACACTGAAGCTTTCTTT. Protein sequence: CASSLLPGVNTEAFF. The chain is built from TRBV11-2 and TRBJ1-1, with D maybe TRBD1 (6 bases). CDR1 is SGHAT, CDR2 FQNNGV, per germline. The CDR3 contains 15 residues. V dropped 2 bases and J dropped 0 bases, with 10 bases sitting between them.

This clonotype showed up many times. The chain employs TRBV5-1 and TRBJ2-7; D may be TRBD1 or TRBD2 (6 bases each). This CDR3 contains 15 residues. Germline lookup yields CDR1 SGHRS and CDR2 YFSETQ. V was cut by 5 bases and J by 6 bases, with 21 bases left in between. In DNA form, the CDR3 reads TGCGCCAGCAGTCACGGTGGAGGGGGTGGAAGCGAGCAGTACTTC. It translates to CASSHGGGGGSEQYF.

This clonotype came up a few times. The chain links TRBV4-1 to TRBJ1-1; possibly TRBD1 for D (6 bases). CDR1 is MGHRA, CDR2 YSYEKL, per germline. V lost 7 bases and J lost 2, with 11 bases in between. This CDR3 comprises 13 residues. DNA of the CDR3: TGCGCCAGCAACAGGGTCGGTAACACTGAAGCTTTCTTT. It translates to CASNRVGNTEAFF.

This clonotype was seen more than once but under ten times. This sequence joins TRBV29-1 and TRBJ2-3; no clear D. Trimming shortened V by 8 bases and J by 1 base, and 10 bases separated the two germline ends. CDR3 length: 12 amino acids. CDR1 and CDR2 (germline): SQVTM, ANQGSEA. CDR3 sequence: CSFSRGTDTQYF. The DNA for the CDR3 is TGCAGCTTCTCAAGGGGCACAGATACGCAGTATTTT.

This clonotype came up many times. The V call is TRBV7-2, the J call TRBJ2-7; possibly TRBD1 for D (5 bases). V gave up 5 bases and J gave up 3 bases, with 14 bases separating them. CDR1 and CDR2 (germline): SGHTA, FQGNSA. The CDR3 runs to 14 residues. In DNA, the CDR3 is TGTGCCAGCAGCCCCCACAGGAATAACTACGAGCAGTACTTC. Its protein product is CASSPHRNNYEQYF.

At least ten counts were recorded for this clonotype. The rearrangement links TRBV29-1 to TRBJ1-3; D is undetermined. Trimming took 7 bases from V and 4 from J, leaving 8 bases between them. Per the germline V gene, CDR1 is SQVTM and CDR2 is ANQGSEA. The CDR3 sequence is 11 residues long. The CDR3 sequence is CSGSEGNTIYF. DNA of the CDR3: TGCAGCGGATCAGAGGGAAACACCATATATTTT.

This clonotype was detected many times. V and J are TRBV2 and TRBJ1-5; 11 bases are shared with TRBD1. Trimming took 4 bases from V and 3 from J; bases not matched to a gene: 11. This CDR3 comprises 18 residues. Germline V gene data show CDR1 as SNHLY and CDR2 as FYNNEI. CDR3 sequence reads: CASSGGQGAPPDNQPQHF. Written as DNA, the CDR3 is TGTGCCAGCAGTGGCGGACAGGGGGCCCCTCCTGACAATCAGCCCCAGCATTTT. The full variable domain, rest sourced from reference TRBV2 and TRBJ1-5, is EPEVTQTPSHQVTQMGQEVILRCVPISNHLYFYWYRQILGQKVEFLVSFYNNEISEKSEIFDDQFSVERPDGSNFTLKIRSTKLEDSAMYFCASSGGQGAPPDNQPQHFGDGTRLSIL.